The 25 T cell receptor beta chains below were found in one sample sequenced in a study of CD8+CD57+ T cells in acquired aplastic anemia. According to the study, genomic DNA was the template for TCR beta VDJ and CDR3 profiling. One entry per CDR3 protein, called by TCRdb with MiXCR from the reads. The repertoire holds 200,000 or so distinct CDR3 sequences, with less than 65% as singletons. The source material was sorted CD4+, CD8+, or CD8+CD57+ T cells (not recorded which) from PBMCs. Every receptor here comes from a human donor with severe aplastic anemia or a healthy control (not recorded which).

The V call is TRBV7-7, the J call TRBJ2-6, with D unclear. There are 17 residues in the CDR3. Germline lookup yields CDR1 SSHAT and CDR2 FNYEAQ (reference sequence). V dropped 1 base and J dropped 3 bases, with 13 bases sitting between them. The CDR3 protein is CASSLENRVSGANVLTF. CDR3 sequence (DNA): TGTGCCAGCAGCTTAGAAAACCGGGTTAGTGGGGCCAACGTCCTGACTTTC.

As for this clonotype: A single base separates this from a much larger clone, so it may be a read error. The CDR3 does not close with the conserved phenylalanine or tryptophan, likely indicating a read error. The CDR3 protein is CASRPPDGHISYEQYS. The CDR3 bases are TGTGCCAGCAGACCACCAGACGGACATATCTCCTACGAGCAGTACTCC. The genes are TRBV6-5 and TRBJ2-7; a possible D gene is TRBD1 (5 bases). Germline-derived CDR1 and CDR2 are MNHEY and SVGAGI. This CDR3 comprises 16 residues. The V end lost 6 bases, the J end lost 0 bases, and 18 bases lay between the germline ends.

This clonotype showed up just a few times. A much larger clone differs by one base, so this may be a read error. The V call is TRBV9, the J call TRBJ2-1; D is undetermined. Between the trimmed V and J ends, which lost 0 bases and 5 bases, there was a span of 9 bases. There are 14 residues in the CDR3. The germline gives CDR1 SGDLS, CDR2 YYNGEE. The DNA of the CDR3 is TGTGCCAGCAGCGTAGGAGGCGGTGACAATGAGCAGTTCTTC. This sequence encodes CASSVGGGDNEQFF.

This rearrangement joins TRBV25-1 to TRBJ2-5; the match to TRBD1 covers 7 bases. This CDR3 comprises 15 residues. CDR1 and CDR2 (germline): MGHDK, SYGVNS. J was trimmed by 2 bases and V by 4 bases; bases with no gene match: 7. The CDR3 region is CASSGGPGGQETQYF. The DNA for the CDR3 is TGTGCCAGCAGTGGGGGTCCAGGGGGACAAGAGACCCAGTACTTC.

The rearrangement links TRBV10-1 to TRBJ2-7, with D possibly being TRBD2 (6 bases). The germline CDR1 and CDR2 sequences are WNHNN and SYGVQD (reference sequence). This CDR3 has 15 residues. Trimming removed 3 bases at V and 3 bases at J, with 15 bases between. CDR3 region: CASSDGFGGYYEQYF. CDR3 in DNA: TGCGCCAGCAGTGACGGTTTTGGAGGGTACTACGAGCAGTACTTC.

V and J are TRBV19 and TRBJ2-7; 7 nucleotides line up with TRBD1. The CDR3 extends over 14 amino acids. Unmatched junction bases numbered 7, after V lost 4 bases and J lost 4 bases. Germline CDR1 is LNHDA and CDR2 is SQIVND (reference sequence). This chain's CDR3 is CASSSTGTAYEQYF. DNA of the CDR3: TGTGCCAGTAGTAGCACCGGGACAGCTTACGAGCAGTACTTC. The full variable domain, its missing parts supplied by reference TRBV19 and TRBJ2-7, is DGGITQSPKYLFRKEGQNVTLSCEQNLNHDAMYWYRQDPGQGLRLIYYSQIVNDFQKGDIAEGYSVSREKKESFPLTVTSAQKNPTAFYLCASSSTGTAYEQYFGPGTRLTVT.

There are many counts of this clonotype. CDR3 DNA: TGTGCCAGCAGTTCCCCACATTCGGGGGCAGTCTACGAGCAGTACTTC. Amino acid sequence: CASSSPHSGAVYEQYF. The chain joins TRBV6-5 to TRBJ2-7; D is perhaps TRBD1 or TRBD2 (6 bases each). The CDR3 extends over 16 amino acids. CDR1 and CDR2 (germline): MNHEY, SVGAGI. V was clipped by 4 bases and J by 3 bases, with 19 bases between them.

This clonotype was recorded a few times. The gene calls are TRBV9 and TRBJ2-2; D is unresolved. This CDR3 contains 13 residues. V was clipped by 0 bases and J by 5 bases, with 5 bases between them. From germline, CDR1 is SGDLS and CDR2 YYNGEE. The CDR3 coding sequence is TGTGCCAGCAGCGTAGGGGTAACCGGGGAGCTGTTTTTT. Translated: CASSVGVTGELFF.

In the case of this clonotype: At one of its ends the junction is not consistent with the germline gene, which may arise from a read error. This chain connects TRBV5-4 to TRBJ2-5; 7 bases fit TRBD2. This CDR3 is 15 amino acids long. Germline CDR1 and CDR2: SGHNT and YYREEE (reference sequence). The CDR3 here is CAGSPGWGGQETQYF. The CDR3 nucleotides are TGTGCCGGCAGCCCCGGGTGGGGGGGTCAAGAGACCCAGTATTTC.

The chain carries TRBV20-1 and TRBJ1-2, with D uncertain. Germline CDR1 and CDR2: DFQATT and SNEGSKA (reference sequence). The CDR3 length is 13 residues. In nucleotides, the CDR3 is TGCAGCCCCCGACCCACGTCATCACATGGCTACACCTTC. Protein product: CSPRPTSSHGYTF.

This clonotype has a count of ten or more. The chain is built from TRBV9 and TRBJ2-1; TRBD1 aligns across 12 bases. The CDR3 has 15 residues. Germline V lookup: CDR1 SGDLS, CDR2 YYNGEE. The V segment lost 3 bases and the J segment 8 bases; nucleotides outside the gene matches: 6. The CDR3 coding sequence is TGTGCCAGCAGCGGACCCGGGACAGGGGGCGATGAGCAGTTCTTC. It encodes CASSGPGTGGDEQFF.

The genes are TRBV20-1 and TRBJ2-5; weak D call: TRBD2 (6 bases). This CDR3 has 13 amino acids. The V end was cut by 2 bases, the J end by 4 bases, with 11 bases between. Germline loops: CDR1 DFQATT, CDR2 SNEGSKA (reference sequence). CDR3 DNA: TGCAGTGCTAGATTGGGGGGAGGAGAGACCCAGTACTTC. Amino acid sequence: CSARLGGGETQYF.

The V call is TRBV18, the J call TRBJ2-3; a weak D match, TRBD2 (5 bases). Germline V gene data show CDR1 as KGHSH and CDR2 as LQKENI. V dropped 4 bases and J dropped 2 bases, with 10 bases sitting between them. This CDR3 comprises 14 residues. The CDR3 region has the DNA TGTGCCAGCTCACTAGGGAGAAACACAGATACGCAGTATTTT. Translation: CASSLGRNTDTQYF.

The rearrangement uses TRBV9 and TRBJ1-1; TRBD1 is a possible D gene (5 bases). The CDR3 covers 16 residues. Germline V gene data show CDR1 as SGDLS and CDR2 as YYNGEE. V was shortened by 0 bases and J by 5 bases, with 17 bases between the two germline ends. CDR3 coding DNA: TGTGCCAGCAGCGTAGAGGGCGGGGGGTCGGGGACTGAAGCTTTCTTT. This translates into CASSVEGGGSGTEAFF.

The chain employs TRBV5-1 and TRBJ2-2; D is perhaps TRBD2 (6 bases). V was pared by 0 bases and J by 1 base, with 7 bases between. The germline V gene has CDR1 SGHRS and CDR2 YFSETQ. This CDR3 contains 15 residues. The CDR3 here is CASSLGDWNTGELFF. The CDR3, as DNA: TGCGCCAGCAGCTTGGGGGACTGGAACACCGGGGAGCTGTTTTTT.

CDR3 in DNA: TGTGCCAGCAGTGAAAATAGGGCCGGAGGGCAAGAGACCCAGTACTTC. This translates into CASSENRAGGQETQYF. V usage is TRBV2 and J usage is TRBJ2-5; a possible D gene is TRBD2 (6 bases). Trimming stripped 2 bases from V and 2 bases from J, with 15 bases between. Germline V CDR1 and CDR2: SNHLY, FYNNEI. There are 16 residues in the CDR3.

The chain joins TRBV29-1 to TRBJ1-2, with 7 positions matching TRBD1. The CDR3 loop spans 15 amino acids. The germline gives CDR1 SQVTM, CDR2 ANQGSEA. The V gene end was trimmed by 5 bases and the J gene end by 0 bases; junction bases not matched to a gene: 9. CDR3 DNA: TGCAGCGTTTTCCAGGGGGGTACTTCTAACTATGGCTACACCTTC. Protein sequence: CSVFQGGTSNYGYTF.

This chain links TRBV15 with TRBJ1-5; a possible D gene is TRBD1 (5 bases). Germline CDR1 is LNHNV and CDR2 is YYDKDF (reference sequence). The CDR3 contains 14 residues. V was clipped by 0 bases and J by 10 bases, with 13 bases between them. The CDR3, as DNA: TGTGCCACCAGCAGAGATTTAAGGGACCATCCCCAGCATTTT. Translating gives CATSRDLRDHPQHF.

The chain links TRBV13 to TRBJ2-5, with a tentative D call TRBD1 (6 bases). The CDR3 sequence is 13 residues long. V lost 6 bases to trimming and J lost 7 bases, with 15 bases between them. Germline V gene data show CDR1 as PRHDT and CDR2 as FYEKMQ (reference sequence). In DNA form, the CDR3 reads TGTGCCAGCAGGGACAGCCAACAGAGGACCCAGTACTTC. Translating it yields CASRDSQQRTQYF. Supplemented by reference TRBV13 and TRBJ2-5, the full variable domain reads AAGVIQSPRHLIKEKRETATLKCYPIPRHDTVYWYQQGPGQDPQFLISFYEKMQSDKGSIPDRFSAQQFSDYHSELNMSSLELGDSALYFCASRDSQQRTQYFGPGTRLLVL.

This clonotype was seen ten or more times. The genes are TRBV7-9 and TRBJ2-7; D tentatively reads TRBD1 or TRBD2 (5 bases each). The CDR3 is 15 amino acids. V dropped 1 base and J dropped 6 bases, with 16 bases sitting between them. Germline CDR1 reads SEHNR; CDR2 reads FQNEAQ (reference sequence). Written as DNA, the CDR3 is TGTGCCAGCAGCTTAGGTAGCACGGGGCCCGGCGAGCAGTACTTC. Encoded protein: CASSLGSTGPGEQYF.

This chain's CDR3 is CASNHGGQGETQYF. The CDR3 coding sequence is TGTGCCAGCAACCACGGAGGGCAGGGGGAGACCCAGTACTTC. J is TRBJ2-5 and V is TRBV5-8; D could derive from TRBD1 or TRBD2 (6 bases each). V gave up 6 bases and J gave up 5 bases, with 17 bases separating them. Germline V CDR1 and CDR2: SGHTS, YDEGEE. The CDR3 spans 14 residues.

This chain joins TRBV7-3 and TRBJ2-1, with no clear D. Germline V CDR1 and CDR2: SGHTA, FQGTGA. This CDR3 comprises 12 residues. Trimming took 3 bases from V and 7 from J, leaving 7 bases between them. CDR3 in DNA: TGTGCCAGCAGCTTGACTCTTAATGAGCAGTTCTTC. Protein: CASSLTLNEQFF.

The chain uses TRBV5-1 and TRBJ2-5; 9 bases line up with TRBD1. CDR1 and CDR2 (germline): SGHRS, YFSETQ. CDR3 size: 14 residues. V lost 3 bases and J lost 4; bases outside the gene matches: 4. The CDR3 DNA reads TGCGCCAGCAGCTCTGGACAGGGGTTAGAGACCCAGTACTTC. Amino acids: CASSSGQGLETQYF.

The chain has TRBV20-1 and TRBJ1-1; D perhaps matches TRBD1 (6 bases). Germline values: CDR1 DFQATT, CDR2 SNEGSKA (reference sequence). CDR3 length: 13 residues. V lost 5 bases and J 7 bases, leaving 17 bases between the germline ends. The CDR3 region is CSAGSWGAVEAFF. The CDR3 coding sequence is TGCAGTGCTGGATCGTGGGGGGCTGTTGAAGCTTTCTTT.

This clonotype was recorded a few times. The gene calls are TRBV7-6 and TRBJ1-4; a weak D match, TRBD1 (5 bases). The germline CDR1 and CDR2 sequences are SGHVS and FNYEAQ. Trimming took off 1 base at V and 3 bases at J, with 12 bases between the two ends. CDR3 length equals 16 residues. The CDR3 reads CASSLGGVGANEKLFF. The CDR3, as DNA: TGTGCCAGCAGCTTAGGAGGGGTTGGGGCTAATGAAAAACTGTTTTTT.